The 26 T cell receptor beta chains presented below share a single source sample, sequenced in a study of a mutant IDH1 vaccine in newly diagnosed glioma. The time point was: week 23, last vaccination. What each vaccine dose contained was 300 ug of mutant IDH1 20-mer peptide, accompanied by topical imiquimod. These receptors' antigens are unknown. The method was immunoSEQ multiplex PCR; TCRdb's version includes in-frame clones alone and lacks a portion of them. The sample lists 60,000 or so clones, about 85% occurring once. This material consisted of PBMCs, taken from a glioma patient whose treatment included an IDH1 peptide vaccine. The source of these receptors is a young man with glioma.

This clone was detected a few times. The chain links TRBV27 to TRBJ1-4; D is uncertain. This CDR3 has 12 amino acids. V was shortened by 5 bases and J by 10 bases, with 11 bases between the two germline ends. Germline CDR1 is MNHEY and CDR2 is SMNVEV (reference sequence). DNA for the CDR3: TGTGCCAGCAGTCCGGACTACGGAAAACTGTTTTTT. It yields the protein CASSPDYGKLFF.

This clone was seen a handful of times. The rearrangement joins TRBV9 to TRBJ1-1; D is unresolved. Between the trimmed V and J ends, which lost 2 bases and 1 base, there was a span of 6 bases. The CDR3 contains 13 residues. Germline loops: CDR1 SGDLS, CDR2 YYNGEE. CDR3 in DNA: TGTGCCAGCAGCGTCGGAACGAACACTGAAGCTTTCTTT. This encodes CASSVGTNTEAFF. Full variable domain (rest looked up from reference TRBV9 and TRBJ1-1): DSGVTQTPKHLITATGQRVTLRCSPRSGDLSVYWYQQSLDQGLQFLIQYYNGEERAKGNILERFSAQQFPDLHSELNLSSLELGDSALYFCASSVGTNTEAFFGQGTRLTVV.

The chain is built from TRBV18 and TRBJ1-2; TRBD1 matches 7 bases. V was clipped by 3 bases and J by 0 bases; unmatched bases: 10. The CDR3 has 17 residues. Germline V gives CDR1 KGHSH, CDR2 LQKENI. The CDR3 region has the DNA TGTGCCAGCTCACCGACGACAGGGTTTAAAGCTAACTATGGCTACACCTTC. Translating gives CASSPTTGFKANYGYTF.

This chain uses TRBV5-6 with TRBJ2-7; D assignment may be TRBD1 or TRBD2 (7 bases each). Germline lookup yields CDR1 SGHDT and CDR2 YYEEEE. The CDR3 length is 17 residues. V lost 4 bases and J lost 2, with 22 bases in between. The CDR3 DNA follows: TGTGCCAGCAGCCGGAGACCCGGGGCAGGGGGGGCCTACGAGCAGTACTTC. Protein: CASSRRPGAGGAYEQYF.

The J gene is TRBJ1-1, the V gene TRBV20-1; D ambiguous. Trimming shortened V by 6 bases and J by 0 bases, and 5 bases separated the two germline ends. The CDR3 is made up of 11 amino acids. CDR1 and CDR2 from the germline V gene are DFQATT and SNEGSKA (reference sequence). The CDR3 nucleotides are TGCAGTGCCGGGCTGAACACTGAAGCTTTCTTT. The encoded protein is CSAGLNTEAFF.

The chain uses TRBV10-3 and TRBJ2-3; 14 nucleotides match TRBD2. V shed 4 bases and J 4 bases; nucleotides not matched to a gene: 7. The length of the CDR3 is 17 residues. Per germline, CDR1 ENHRY and CDR2 SYGVKD. The CDR3 spells CAISAGLAGGSADTQYF. CDR3 coding DNA: TGTGCCATCAGTGCTGGACTAGCGGGGGGTTCGGCAGATACGCAGTATTTT.

This clone was seen more than once but under ten times. CDR3: CASSLSRAPNTEAFF. The CDR3 DNA follows: TGTGCCAGCAGCCTTTCAAGAGCACCGAACACTGAAGCTTTCTTT. J is TRBJ1-1 and V is TRBV6-1; no reliable D call. The CDR3 contains 15 residues. The germline gives CDR1 MNHNS, CDR2 SASEGT. Between the trimmed V and J ends, which lost 6 bases and 1 base, there was a span of 15 bases.

V is TRBV5-4 and J is TRBJ1-2; D remains unclear. This CDR3 has 17 residues. With 4 bases removed from V and 0 bases from J, the gap between germline ends came to 19 bases. The germline V gene has CDR1 SGHNT and CDR2 YYREEE (reference sequence). CDR3 in amino acids: CASSPPVGAGSNYGYTF. The CDR3 nucleotides are TGTGCCAGCAGCCCCCCGGTAGGCGCCGGGTCTAACTATGGCTACACCTTC.

The chain combines TRBV27 with TRBJ2-3; D may be TRBD2 (5 bases). Trimming removed 0 bases from V and 14 bases from J, with 18 bases in between. This CDR3 comprises 14 residues. The germline CDR1 and CDR2 sequences are MNHEY and SMNVEV (reference sequence). CDR3 nucleotide sequence: TGTGCCAGCAGTTTATCGAGGGTCGGAACCCAAGGGTATTTT. It encodes CASSLSRVGTQGYF.

J is TRBJ2-7 and V is TRBV27, with TRBD1 as a possible D gene (6 bases). V lost 5 bases and J 2 bases, leaving 16 bases between the germline ends. Germline CDR1 and CDR2: MNHEY and SMNVEV (reference sequence). This CDR3 has 15 amino acids. CDR3 residues: CASSPVDRPTYEQYF. CDR3 nucleotides: TGTGCCAGCAGTCCAGTGGACAGACCTACCTACGAGCAGTACTTC.

This rearrangement joins TRBV7-9 to TRBJ1-1, with D tentatively TRBD1 (5 bases). With 1 base removed from V and 1 base from J, the gap between germline ends came to 7 bases. Germline CDR1 is SEHNR and CDR2 is FQNEAQ (reference sequence). The CDR3 runs 14 residues. The CDR3 sequence is CASSLVGPNTEAFF. The CDR3 region has the DNA TGTGCCAGCAGCTTAGTGGGGCCGAACACTGAAGCTTTCTTT.

The V call is TRBV29-1, the J call TRBJ2-1; 7 bases match TRBD1. The germline V gene has CDR1 SQVTM and CDR2 ANQGSEA. The CDR3 consists of 16 residues. Germline trimming cut 6 bases from V and 2 bases from J; bases unmatched to any gene: 13. The chain's CDR3 is CSVRTGTAFPYNEQFF. CDR3 sequence (DNA): TGCAGCGTGCGGACAGGAACAGCCTTCCCCTACAATGAGCAGTTCTTC.

The rearrangement joins TRBV18 to TRBJ1-5; D may be TRBD1 (5 bases). V lost 2 bases and J 4 bases, leaving 9 bases between the germline ends. The germline V gene has CDR1 KGHSH and CDR2 LQKENI. The CDR3 has 14 amino acids. The CDR3 nucleotides read TGTGCCAGCTCACCAGGGCAGGGAAATCAGCCCCAGCATTTT. Its translation: CASSPGQGNQPQHF.

The chain links TRBV5-5 to TRBJ2-5, with no clear D. Trimming cost V 4 bases and J 3 bases, with 13 bases left between them. CDR1 is SGHKS, CDR2 YYEKEE, per germline (reference sequence). This CDR3 has 14 residues. CDR3 sequence reads: CASSGRLGEETQYF. CDR3 nucleotide sequence: TGTGCCAGCAGCGGAAGATTAGGAGAAGAGACCCAGTACTTC.

The V and J genes are TRBV5-4 and TRBJ1-3; 7 nucleotides agree with TRBD1. There are 15 residues in the CDR3. Trimming cost V 5 bases and J 2 bases; bases outside gene matches: 7. Germline loops: CDR1 SGHNT, CDR2 YYREEE (reference sequence). This CDR3 is CASSPNRGPGNTIYF. The CDR3 DNA sequence: TGTGCCAGCAGTCCCAACAGGGGCCCTGGAAACACCATATATTTT.

Here the CDR3 DNA reads TGTGCCAGCAGTTCGGGACTAGCGGGGATTATCCAAGAGACCCAGTACTTC. Protein sequence: CASSSGLAGIIQETQYF. The chain carries TRBV7-9 and TRBJ2-5, with 13 positions matching TRBD2. Losses at the gene ends were 6 bases for V and 1 base for J; bases not matched to a gene: 8. CDR3 length: 17 amino acids. CDR1 is SEHNR and CDR2 is FQNEAQ in the germline V gene (reference sequence).

V usage is TRBV10-1 and J usage is TRBJ2-2; D is unresolved. CDR1 and CDR2 (germline): WNHNN, SYGVQD (reference sequence). V lost 2 bases, J lost 0 bases, and 10 bases lay in between. CDR3 length: 16 amino acids. This CDR3 reads CASSETGFANTGELFF. The CDR3 nucleotides are TGCGCCAGCAGTGAGACCGGGTTCGCGAACACCGGGGAGCTGTTTTTT.

The rearrangement joins TRBV19 to TRBJ1-2; 9 nucleotides agree with TRBD1. J lost 0 bases, V lost 3 bases, and 5 bases had no gene match. Germline V gene data show CDR1 as LNHDA and CDR2 as SQIVND (reference sequence). CDR3 length: 16 residues. The chain's CDR3 is CASSMPGQGSNYGYTF. DNA of the CDR3: TGTGCCAGTAGTATGCCGGGACAGGGTTCTAACTATGGCTACACCTTC.

The J gene is TRBJ1-2, the V gene TRBV11-2, with unresolved D. This CDR3 spans 13 amino acids. V was shortened by 1 base and J by 6 bases, with 9 bases between the two germline ends. The germline V gene has CDR1 SGHAT and CDR2 FQNNGV. CDR3 region: CASSLGQTNGYTF. The DNA for the CDR3 is TGTGCCAGCAGCTTAGGGCAGACCAATGGCTACACCTTC.

This chain uses TRBV9 with TRBJ1-3, with a weak D call TRBD1 (5 bases). This CDR3 is built from 18 residues. CDR1 is SGDLS and CDR2 is YYNGEE in the germline V gene. V shed 4 bases and J shed 0 bases, with 20 bases lying between them. In DNA, the CDR3 is TGTGCCAGCAGCATCTCCTGGGGGTCAGAGTACTCTGGAAACACCATATATTTT. Protein product: CASSISWGSEYSGNTIYF.

V and J are TRBV6-1 and TRBJ1-4; 11 bases agree with TRBD1. Germline V CDR1 and CDR2: MNHNS, SASEGT. The CDR3 consists of 17 residues. The V segment lost 3 bases and the J segment 5 bases; nucleotides outside the gene matches: 8. This CDR3 is CASSEKDRGRWNEKLFF. Here the CDR3 DNA reads TGTGCCAGCAGTGAGAAGGACAGGGGGCGTTGGAATGAAAAACTGTTTTTT.

The gene calls are TRBV28 and TRBJ2-7; the D gene could be TRBD1 or TRBD2 (5 bases each). Germline CDR1 MDHEN, CDR2 SYDVKM. The CDR3 is 13 residues long. V was clipped by 6 bases and J by 6 bases, with 15 bases between them. This CDR3 is CASRVGTLGEQYF. In DNA, the CDR3 is TGTGCCAGCAGAGTAGGGACCTTGGGCGAGCAGTACTTC.

The rearrangement links TRBV5-1 to TRBJ1-1; D is uncertain. The CDR3 is 14 amino acids. V dropped 2 bases and J dropped 1 base, with 9 bases sitting between them. Per the germline V gene, CDR1 is SGHRS and CDR2 is YFSETQ. The CDR3 is CASSFGQPNTEAFF. In DNA, the CDR3 is TGCGCCAGCAGCTTTGGCCAGCCGAACACTGAAGCTTTCTTT. Drawing the rest from reference TRBV5-1 and TRBJ1-1, the complete variable domain is KAGVTQTPRYLIKTRGQQVTLSCSPISGHRSVSWYQQTPGQGLQFLFEYFSETQRNKGNFPGRFSGRQFSNSRSEMNVSTLELGDSALYLCASSFGQPNTEAFFGQGTRLTVV.

The chain uses TRBV11-2 and TRBJ2-5; no clear D. The CDR3 sequence is 17 residues long. Trimming removed 4 bases at V and 5 bases at J, with 23 bases between. Germline assignment: CDR1 SGHAT and CDR2 FQNNGV. DNA for the CDR3: TGTGCCAGCAGCTCCCCCACTGGGAAGGTTTTGGGGGAGACCCAGTACTTC. Its translation: CASSSPTGKVLGETQYF.

The chain recombines TRBV6-5 with TRBJ2-7; D may correspond to TRBD1 or TRBD2 (7 bases each). V lost 9 bases and J lost 3, with 15 bases in between. Germline CDR1 is MNHEY and CDR2 is SVGAGI. The CDR3 covers 13 residues. Written as DNA, the CDR3 is TGTGCCAGTTGGGAGGGGGCAGGCTACGAGCAGTACTTC. Translated: CASWEGAGYEQYF.

V usage is TRBV6-5 and J usage is TRBJ2-7; a weak D match, TRBD1 (6 bases). Trimming left V 1 base short and J 4 bases short, with 8 bases between. The CDR3 is 13 residues long. Germline values: CDR1 MNHEY, CDR2 SVGAGI. The CDR3 sequence: CASSYFRGYEQYF. The DNA of the CDR3 is TGTGCCAGCAGTTACTTCAGGGGATACGAGCAGTACTTC.